The 14 T cell receptor beta chains below were found in one sample sequenced in a study of T cells in localized non-small cell lung cancer. Measured with immunoSEQ multiplex PCR; TCRdb has only the in-frame clones, and not every one. The table shows under 150,000 clones, with 89% occurring only once. Sequencing was performed on peripheral blood, taken before any cancer treatment. Receptor source: a female donor aged 60 or older with stage I lung adenocarcinoma.

This chain uses TRBV10-1 with TRBJ2-3; 7 bases are shared with TRBD2. The CDR3 runs 15 residues. Trimming removed 0 bases from V and 7 bases from J; junction bases left unmatched: 7. Germline assignment: CDR1 WNHNN and CDR2 SYGVQD (reference sequence). Written as DNA, the CDR3 is TGCGCCAGCAGTGAGTCTCGGGGGGAACCTTATACGCAGTATTTT. Amino acids: CASSESRGEPYTQYF.

The rearrangement links TRBV7-3 to TRBJ2-3, with D uncertain. CDR1 and CDR2 (germline): SGHTA, FQGTGA. V was clipped by 5 bases and J by 2 bases, with 11 bases between them. The CDR3 extends over 14 amino acids. CDR3 nucleotides: TGTGCCAGCAGCCCGGACCGGTTCACAGATACGCAGTATTTT. Residues: CASSPDRFTDTQYF.

The gene calls are TRBV11-3 and TRBJ1-4, with D unresolved. V was trimmed by 6 bases and J by 3 bases, leaving 14 bases between them. Looked up from germline, CDR1 is SGHNT and CDR2 is YENEEA. This CDR3 is 15 amino acids long. For the CDR3, the DNA is TGTGCCAGCAGGGCAACCCCCATTCCTAATGAAAAACTGTTTTTT. Protein sequence: CASRATPIPNEKLFF.

This chain uses TRBV6-5 with TRBJ2-7; D is perhaps TRBD2 (6 bases). V lost 3 bases, J lost 2 bases, and 14 bases lay in between. The length of the CDR3 is 15 residues. Germline CDR1 is MNHEY and CDR2 is SVGAGI. The CDR3 DNA follows: TGTGCCAGCAGTTATGATGGACTAAGCCCCTACGAGCAGTACTTC. Translation: CASSYDGLSPYEQYF.

V usage is TRBV7-9 and J usage is TRBJ1-3; no firm D call. Per the germline V gene, CDR1 is SEHNR and CDR2 is FQNEAQ (reference sequence). The length of the CDR3 is 14 residues. The V end was cut by 1 base, the J end by 3 bases, with 7 bases between. The CDR3 spells CASSLETLGNTIYF. In nucleotides, the CDR3 is TGTGCCAGCAGCTTAGAAACCCTTGGAAACACCATATATTTT.

This rearrangement joins TRBV20-1 to TRBJ2-1; D uncertain. Deletions cut 6 bases from V and 14 bases from J, with 17 bases between. Germline V gene sequence: CDR1 DFQATT, CDR2 SNEGSKA (reference sequence). The CDR3 spans 11 residues. CDR3 sequence reads: CSAQRALVKFF. For the CDR3, the DNA is TGCAGTGCCCAACGGGCTTTGGTGAAGTTCTTC.

The V gene is TRBV19, the J gene TRBJ1-5, with D perhaps matching TRBD1 (6 bases). CDR1 is LNHDA and CDR2 is SQIVND in the germline V gene (reference sequence). The ends were cut back, 4 bases at V and 0 bases at J, with 13 bases in the middle. The CDR3 runs 16 residues. The CDR3 spells CASSSQGQPSNQPQHF. The CDR3 nucleotides read TGTGCCAGTAGTAGCCAAGGACAGCCTAGCAATCAGCCCCAGCATTTT.

The chain combines TRBV29-1 with TRBJ2-7, with 7 positions matching TRBD2. CDR3 length: 14 amino acids. The V gene end was trimmed by 1 base and the J gene end by 1 base; junction bases not matched to a gene: 4. Germline CDR1 reads SQVTM; CDR2 reads ANQGSEA. CDR3 loop: CSVEVGRESYEQYF. CDR3 nucleotide sequence: TGCAGCGTTGAAGTGGGGAGGGAATCCTACGAGCAGTACTTC.

J is TRBJ1-5 and V is TRBV5-8; D unclear. In germline, CDR1 is SGHTS, CDR2 YDEGEE. The length of the CDR3 is 13 residues. V dropped 0 bases and J dropped 5 bases, with 6 bases sitting between them. CDR3 in DNA: TGTGCCAGCAGCTTGGTTTGGGATCAGCCCCAGCATTTT. Translation gives CASSLVWDQPQHF.

The V gene is TRBV6-6, the J gene TRBJ2-5, with a weak D call TRBD2 (6 bases). This CDR3 is 15 amino acids long. From germline, CDR1 is MNHNY and CDR2 SVGAGI (reference sequence). V dropped 4 bases and J dropped 5 bases, with 17 bases sitting between them. In DNA, the CDR3 is TGTGCCAGCAGTTTATTACTGTGGGGGGTGGAGACCCAGTACTTC. This sequence encodes CASSLLLWGVETQYF.

This clone has only one observation. The genes are TRBV9 and TRBJ2-3; 7 nucleotides align to TRBD2. Germline loops: CDR1 SGDLS, CDR2 YYNGEE. Trimming took 5 bases from V and 2 from J; bases not matched to a gene: 5. This CDR3 is 14 amino acids long. As DNA, the CDR3 is TGTGCCAGCAGTGATGGACTAGTCACAGATACGCAGTATTTT. Its protein is CASSDGLVTDTQYF.

The chain couples TRBV15 to TRBJ2-3; D perhaps matches TRBD1 (5 bases). Between the trimmed V and J ends, which lost 3 bases and 6 bases, there was a span of 7 bases. The CDR3 is 12 residues long. Germline CDR1 is LNHNV and CDR2 is YYDKDF (reference sequence). CDR3 nucleotide sequence: TGTGCCACCAGCAGTTCAGGGGATACGCAGTATTTT. Protein: CATSSSGDTQYF.

This chain uses TRBV4-1 with TRBJ2-7; D uncertain. The V gene lost 1 base and the J gene lost 4 bases, with 11 bases spanning the gap. Germline assignment: CDR1 MGHRA and CDR2 YSYEKL. The CDR3 is made up of 14 amino acids. The CDR3 coding sequence is TGCGCCAGCAGCCAAGGGCAGGAATTATACGAGCAGTACTTC. It encodes CASSQGQELYEQYF.

Remarks on this clone: One junction end does not reproduce the germline sequence, and a read error may be involved. The rearrangement links TRBV5-1 to TRBJ2-1; tentative D call: TRBD2 (5 bases). CDR1 and CDR2 from the germline V gene are SGHRS and YFSETQ. This CDR3 has 15 amino acids. CDR3: CASSLDPNGGNEQFF. For the CDR3, the DNA is TGCGCCAGCAGTTTGGACCCTAACGGAGGAAATGAGCAGTTCTTC.